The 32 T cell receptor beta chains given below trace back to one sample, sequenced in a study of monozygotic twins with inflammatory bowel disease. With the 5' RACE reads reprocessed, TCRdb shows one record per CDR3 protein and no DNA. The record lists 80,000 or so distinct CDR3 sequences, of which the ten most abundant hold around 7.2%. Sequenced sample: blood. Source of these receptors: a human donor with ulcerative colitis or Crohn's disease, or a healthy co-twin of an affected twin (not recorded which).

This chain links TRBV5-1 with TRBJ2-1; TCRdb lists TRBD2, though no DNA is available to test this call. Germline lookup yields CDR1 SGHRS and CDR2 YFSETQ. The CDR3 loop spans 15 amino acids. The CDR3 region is CASSLGRGAYNEQFF. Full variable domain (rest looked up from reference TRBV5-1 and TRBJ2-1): KAGVTQTPRYLIKTRGQQVTLSCSPISGHRSVSWYQQTPGQGLQFLFEYFSETQRNKGNFPGRFSGRQFSNSRSEMNVSTLELGDSALYLCASSLGRGAYNEQFFGPGTRLTVL.

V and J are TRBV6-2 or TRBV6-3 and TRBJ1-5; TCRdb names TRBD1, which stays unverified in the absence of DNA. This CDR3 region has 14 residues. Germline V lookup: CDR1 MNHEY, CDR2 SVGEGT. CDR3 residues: CASSYGTNNQPQHF.

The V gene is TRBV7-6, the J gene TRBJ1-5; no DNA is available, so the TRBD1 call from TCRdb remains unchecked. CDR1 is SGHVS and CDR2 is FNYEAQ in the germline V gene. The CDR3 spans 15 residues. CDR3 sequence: CASSQTWGGNQPQHF. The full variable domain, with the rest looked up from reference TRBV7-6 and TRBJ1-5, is GAGVSQSPRYKVTKRGQDVALRCDPISGHVSLYWYRQALGQGPEFLTYFNYEAQQDKSGLPNDRFSAERPEGSISTLTIQRTEQRDSAMYRCASSQTWGGNQPQHFGDGTRLSIL.

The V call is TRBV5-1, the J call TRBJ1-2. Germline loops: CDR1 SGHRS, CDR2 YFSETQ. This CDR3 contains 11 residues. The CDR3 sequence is CASRTEASRRF. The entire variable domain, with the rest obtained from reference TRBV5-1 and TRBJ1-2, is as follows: KAGVTQTPRYLIKTRGQQVTLSCSPISGHRSVSWYQQTPGQGLQFLFEYFSETQRNKGNFPGRFSGRQFSNSRSEMNVSTLELGDSALYLCASRTEASRRFGSGTRLTVV.

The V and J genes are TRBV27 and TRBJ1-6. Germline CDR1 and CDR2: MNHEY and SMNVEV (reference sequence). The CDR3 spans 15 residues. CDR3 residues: CASSYQGSYNSPLHF.

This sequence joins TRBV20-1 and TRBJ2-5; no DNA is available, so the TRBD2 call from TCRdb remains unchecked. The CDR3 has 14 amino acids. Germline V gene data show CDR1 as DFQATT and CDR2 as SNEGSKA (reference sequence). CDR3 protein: CSARSGGREETQYF.

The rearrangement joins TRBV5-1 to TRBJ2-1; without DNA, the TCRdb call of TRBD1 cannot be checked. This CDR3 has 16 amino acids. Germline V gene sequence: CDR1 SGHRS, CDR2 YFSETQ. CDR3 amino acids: CASSLRTGGPGNEQFF.

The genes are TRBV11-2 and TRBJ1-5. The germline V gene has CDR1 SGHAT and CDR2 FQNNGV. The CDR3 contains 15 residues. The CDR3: CASSLRGALNQPQHF.

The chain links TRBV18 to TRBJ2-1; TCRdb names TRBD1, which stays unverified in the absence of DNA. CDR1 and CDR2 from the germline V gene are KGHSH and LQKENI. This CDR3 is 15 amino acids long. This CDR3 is CASSPGNTGRMVQFF.

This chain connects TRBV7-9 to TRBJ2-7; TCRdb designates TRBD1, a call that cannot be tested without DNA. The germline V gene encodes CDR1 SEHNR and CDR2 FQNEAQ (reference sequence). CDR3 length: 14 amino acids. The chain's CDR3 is CASSHGQGGYEQYF.

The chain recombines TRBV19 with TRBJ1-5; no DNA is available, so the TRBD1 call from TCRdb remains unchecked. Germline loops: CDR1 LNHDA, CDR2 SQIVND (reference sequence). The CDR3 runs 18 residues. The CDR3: CASSIDPGGDYSNQPQHF.

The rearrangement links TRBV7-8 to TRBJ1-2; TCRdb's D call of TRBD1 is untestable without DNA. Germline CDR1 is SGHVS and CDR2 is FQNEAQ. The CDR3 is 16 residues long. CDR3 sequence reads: CASSLAGQSPLWGYTF.

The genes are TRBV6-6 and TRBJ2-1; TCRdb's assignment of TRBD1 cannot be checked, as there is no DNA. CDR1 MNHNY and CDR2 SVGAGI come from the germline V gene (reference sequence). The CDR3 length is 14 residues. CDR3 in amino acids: CASSPRGDSNEQFF.

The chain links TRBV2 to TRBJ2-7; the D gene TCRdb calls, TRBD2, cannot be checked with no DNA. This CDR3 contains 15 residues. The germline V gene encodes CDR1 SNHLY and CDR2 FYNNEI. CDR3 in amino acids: CASSARLAGAYEQYF.

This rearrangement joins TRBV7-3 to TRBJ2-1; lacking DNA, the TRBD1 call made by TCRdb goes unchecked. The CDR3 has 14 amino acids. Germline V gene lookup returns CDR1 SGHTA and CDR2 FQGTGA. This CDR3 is CASSQQGLGNEQFF.

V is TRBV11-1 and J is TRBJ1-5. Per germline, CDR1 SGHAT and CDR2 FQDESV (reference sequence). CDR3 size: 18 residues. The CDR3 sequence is CASSSTSGTASRHQPQHF.

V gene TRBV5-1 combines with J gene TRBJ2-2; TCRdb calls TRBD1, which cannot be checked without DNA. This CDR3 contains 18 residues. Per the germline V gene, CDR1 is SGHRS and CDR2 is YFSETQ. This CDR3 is CASSLSGTGRGPPGELFF.

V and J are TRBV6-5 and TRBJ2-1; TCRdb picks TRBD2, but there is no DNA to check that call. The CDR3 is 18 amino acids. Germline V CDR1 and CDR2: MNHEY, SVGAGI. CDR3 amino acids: CASSLLAGGRSSYNEQFF.

CDR3 region: CATSRDRVQETQYF. The chain uses TRBV15 and TRBJ2-5; TCRdb names TRBD1, which stays unverified in the absence of DNA. Per the germline V gene, CDR1 is LNHNV and CDR2 is YYDKDF (reference sequence). This CDR3 is 14 amino acids long. Looking up the rest from reference TRBV15 and TRBJ2-5 gives the full variable domain: DAMVIQNPRYQVTQFGKPVTLSCSQTLNHNVMYWYQQKSSQAPKLLFHYYDKDFNNEADTPDNFQSRRPNTSFCFLDIRSPGLGDTAMYLCATSRDRVQETQYFGPGTRLLVL.

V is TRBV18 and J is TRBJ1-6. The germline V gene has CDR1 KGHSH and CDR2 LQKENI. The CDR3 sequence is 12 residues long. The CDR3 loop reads CASSPGNSPLHF.

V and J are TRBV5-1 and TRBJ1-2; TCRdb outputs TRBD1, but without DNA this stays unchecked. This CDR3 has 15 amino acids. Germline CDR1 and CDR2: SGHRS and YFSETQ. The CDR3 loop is CASSLEARVLDGYTF. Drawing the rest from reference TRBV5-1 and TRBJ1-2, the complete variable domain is KAGVTQTPRYLIKTRGQQVTLSCSPISGHRSVSWYQQTPGQGLQFLFEYFSETQRNKGNFPGRFSGRQFSNSRSEMNVSTLELGDSALYLCASSLEARVLDGYTFGSGTRLTVV.

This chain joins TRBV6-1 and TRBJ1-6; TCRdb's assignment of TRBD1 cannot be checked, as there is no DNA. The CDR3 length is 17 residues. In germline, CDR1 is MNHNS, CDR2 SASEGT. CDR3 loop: CASKKPRDRSYNSPLHF.

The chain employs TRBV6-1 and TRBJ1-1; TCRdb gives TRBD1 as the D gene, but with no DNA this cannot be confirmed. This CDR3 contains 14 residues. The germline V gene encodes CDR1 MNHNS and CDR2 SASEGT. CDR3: CASRRQALNTEAFF.

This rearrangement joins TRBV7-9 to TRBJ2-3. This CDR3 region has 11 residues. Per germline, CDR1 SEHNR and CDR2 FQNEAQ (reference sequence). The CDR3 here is CASSPQDTQYF.

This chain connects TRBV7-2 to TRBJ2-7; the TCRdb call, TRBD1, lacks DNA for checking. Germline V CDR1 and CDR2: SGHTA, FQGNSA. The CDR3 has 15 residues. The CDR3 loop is CASSLTGTVPYEQYF.

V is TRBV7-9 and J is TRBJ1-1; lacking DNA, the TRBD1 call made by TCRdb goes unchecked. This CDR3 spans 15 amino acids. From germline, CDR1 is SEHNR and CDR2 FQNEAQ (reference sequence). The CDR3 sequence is CASSSSTGGETEAFF.

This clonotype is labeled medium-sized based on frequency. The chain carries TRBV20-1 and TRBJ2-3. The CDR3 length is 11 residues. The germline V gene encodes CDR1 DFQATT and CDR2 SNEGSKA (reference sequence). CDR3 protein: CSARDADTQYF.

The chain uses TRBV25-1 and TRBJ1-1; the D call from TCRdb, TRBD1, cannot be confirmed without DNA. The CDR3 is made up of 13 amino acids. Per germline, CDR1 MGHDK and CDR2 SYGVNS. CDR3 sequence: CASSGKGSTEAFF.

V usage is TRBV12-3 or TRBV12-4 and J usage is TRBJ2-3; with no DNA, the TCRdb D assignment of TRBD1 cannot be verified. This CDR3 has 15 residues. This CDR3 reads CASSTGTGPTDTQYF.

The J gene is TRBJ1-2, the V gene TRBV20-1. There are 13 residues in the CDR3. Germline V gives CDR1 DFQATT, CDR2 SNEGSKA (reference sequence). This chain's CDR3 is CSASPGVGYGYTF.

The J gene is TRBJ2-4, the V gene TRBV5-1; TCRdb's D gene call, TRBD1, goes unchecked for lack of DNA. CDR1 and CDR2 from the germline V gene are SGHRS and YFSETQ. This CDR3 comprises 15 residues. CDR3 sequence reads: CASSPDRQGGDIQYF.

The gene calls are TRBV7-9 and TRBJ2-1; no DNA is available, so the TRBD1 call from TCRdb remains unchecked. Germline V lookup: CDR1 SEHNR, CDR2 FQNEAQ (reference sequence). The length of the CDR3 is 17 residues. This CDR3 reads CASSPEIKAGQFNEQFF.